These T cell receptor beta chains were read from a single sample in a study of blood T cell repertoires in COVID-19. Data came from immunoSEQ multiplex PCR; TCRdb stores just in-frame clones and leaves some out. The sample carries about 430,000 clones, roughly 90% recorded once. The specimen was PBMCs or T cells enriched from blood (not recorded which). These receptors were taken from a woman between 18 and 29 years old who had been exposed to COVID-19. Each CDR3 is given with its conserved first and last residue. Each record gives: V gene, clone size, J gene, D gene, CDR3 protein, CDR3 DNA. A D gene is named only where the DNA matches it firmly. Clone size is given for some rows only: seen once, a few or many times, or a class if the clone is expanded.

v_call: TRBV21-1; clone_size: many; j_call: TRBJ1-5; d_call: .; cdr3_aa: CASSKEGQGAGQPQHF; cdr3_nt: TGTGCCAGCAGCAAGGAAGGACAGGGGGCTGGTCAGCCCCAGCATTTT
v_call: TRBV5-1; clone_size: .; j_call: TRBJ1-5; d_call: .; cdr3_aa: CASSLRRGGNQPQHF; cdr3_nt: TGCGCCAGCAGCCTCCGCCGGGGGGGCAATCAGCCCCAGCATTTT
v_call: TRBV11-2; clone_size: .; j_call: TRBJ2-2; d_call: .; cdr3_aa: CASSLVLPNTGELFF; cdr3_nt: TGTGCCAGCAGCTTAGTACTGCCGAACACCGGGGAGCTGTTTTTT
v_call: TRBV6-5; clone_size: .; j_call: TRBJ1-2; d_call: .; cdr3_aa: CATHDPAGRIYGYTF; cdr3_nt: TGTGCCACCCACGACCCCGCAGGCCGAATCTATGGCTACACCTTC
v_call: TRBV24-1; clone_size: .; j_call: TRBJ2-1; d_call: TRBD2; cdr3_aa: CATSDPLGGGRAEQFF; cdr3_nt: TGTGCCACCAGTGATCCCCTGGGGGGGGGACGGGCTGAGCAGTTCTTC
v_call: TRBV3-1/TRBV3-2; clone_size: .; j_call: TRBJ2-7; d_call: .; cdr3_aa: CASSQGWGDPSYEQYF; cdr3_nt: TGTGCCAGCAGCCAGGGGTGGGGAGATCCCTCCTACGAGCAGTACTTC
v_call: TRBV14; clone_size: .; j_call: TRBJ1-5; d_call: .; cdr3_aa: CASSRQVGQPQHF; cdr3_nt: TGTGCCAGCAGCCGACAGGTAGGACAGCCCCAGCATTTT
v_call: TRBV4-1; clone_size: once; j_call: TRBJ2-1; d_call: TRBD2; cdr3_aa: CASSQEAGEAYNEQFF; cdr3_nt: TGCGCCAGCAGCCAAGAAGCGGGGGAAGCCTACAATGAGCAGTTCTTC
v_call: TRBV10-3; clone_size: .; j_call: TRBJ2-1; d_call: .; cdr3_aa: CAISTGTAPSYNEQFF; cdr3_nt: TGTGCCATCAGTACCGGGACTGCTCCTTCCTACAATGAGCAGTTCTTC
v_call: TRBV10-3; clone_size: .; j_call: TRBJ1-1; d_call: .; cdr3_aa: CAISLQGSTTEAFF; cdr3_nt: TGTGCCATCAGCCTCCAGGGGAGTACCACTGAAGCTTTCTTT
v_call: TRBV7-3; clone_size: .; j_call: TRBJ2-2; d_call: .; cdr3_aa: CASSAQLGVNTGELFF; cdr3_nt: TGTGCCAGCAGCGCCCAACTAGGAGTGAACACCGGGGAGCTGTTTTTT
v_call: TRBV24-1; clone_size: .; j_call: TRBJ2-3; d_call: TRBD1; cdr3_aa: CATSDRTGSTDTQYF; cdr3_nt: TGTGCCACCAGTGATCGGACAGGTAGCACAGATACGCAGTATTTT
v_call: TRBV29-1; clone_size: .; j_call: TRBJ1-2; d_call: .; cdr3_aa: CSVEGDFTNYGYTF; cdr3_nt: TGCAGCGTTGAGGGGGACTTCACTAACTATGGCTACACCTTC
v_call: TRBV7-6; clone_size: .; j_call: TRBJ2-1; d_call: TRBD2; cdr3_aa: CASSFGLAGFNEQFF; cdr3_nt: TGTGCCAGCAGCTTCGGGCTAGCGGGATTCAATGAGCAGTTCTTC
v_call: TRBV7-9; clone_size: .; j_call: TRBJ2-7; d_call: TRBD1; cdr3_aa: CASSLWTGGAADEQYF; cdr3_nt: TGTGCCAGCAGCCTATGGACAGGGGGCGCCGCCGACGAGCAGTACTTC
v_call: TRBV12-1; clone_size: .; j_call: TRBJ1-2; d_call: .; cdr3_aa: CASSSQASEGPNYGYTF; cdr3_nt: TGTGCCAGCAGCTCTCAGGCGTCTGAAGGTCCTAACTATGGCTACACCTTC
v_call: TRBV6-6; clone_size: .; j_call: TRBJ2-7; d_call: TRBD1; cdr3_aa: CASRGRDRGEYEQYF; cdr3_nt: TGTGCCAGCAGGGGGCGGGACAGGGGAGAGTACGAGCAGTACTTC
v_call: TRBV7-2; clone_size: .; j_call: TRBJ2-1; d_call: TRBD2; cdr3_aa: CASSPPGLQNTHEQFF; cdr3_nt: TGTGCCAGCAGCCCCCCGGGACTACAGAATACCCATGAGCAGTTCTTC
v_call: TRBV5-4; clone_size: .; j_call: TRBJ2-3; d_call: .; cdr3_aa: CASSLGITGPDTQYF; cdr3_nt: TGTGCCAGCAGCTTGGGGATTACAGGGCCAGATACGCAGTATTTT
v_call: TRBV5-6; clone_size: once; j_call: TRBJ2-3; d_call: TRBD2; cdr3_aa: CASSYPRLAGDTDTQYF; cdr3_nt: TGTGCCAGCAGCTACCCTAGACTAGCGGGTGACACAGATACGCAGTATTTT
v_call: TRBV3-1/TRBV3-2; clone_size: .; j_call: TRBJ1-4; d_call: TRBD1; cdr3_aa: CASSPRTGGHGEKLFF; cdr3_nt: TGTGCCAGCAGCCCACGGACAGGGGGTCACGGGGAAAAACTGTTTTTT
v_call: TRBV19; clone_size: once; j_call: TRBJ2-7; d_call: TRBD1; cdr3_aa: CASSSQGSPYEQYF; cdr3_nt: TGTGCCAGTAGTTCACAGGGGTCACCCTACGAGCAGTACTTC
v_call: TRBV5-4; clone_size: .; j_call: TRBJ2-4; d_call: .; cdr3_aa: CASSYSRDTQYF; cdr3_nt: TGTGCCAGCAGCTATTCCCGGGATACTCAGTACTTC
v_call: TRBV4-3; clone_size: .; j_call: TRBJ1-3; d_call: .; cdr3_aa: CASSQEPGSGNTIYF; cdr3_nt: TGCGCCAGCAGCCAAGAGCCAGGCTCTGGAAACACCATATATTTT
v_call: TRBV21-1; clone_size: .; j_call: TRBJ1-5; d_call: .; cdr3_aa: CASSIPGDSNQPQHF; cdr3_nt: TGTGCCAGCAGCATACCAGGGGATAGCAATCAGCCCCAGCATTTT
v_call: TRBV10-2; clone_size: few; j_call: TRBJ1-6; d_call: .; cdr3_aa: CASSERQGMEPLHF; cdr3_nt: TGCGCCAGCAGTGAACGCCAGGGGATGGAACCCCTCCACTTT
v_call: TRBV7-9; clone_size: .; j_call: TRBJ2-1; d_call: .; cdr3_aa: CASSLARNEQFF; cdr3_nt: TGTGCCAGCAGCTTAGCTCGGAATGAGCAGTTCTTC
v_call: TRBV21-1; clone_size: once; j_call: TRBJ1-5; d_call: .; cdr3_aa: CASSKGRERNQPQHF; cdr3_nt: TGTGCCAGCAGCAAAGGACGGGAACGCAATCAGCCCCAGCATTTT
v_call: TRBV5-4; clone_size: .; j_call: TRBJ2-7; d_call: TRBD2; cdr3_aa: CASSPASGVYEQYF; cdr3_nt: TGTGCCAGCAGCCCTGCTAGCGGGGTCTACGAGCAGTACTTC
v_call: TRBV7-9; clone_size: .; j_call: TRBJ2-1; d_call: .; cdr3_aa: CASSDQRLDYNEQFF; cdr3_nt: TGTGCCAGCAGCGATCAGAGACTAGACTACAATGAGCAGTTCTTC
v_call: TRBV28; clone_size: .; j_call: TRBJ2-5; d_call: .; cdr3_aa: CASSNLLGASEETQYF; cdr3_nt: TGTGCCAGCAGTAATCTGCTGGGGGCTAGTGAGGAGACCCAGTACTTC
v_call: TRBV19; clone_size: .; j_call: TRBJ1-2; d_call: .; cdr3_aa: CASAPPADSYGYTF; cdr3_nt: TGTGCCAGCGCCCCCCCCGCCGACAGCTATGGCTACACCTTC